The 21 T cell receptor beta chains presented below share a single source sample, sequenced in a study of CD8 T cells in Susac syndrome. cDNA came from approximately 0.5 to 1 ug RNA primed by random hexamers. TCRdb passed the immunoSEQ multiplex PCR reads through MiXCR, listing each CDR3 protein once. The sample includes 180,000 or so distinct CDR3 sequences, about 95% seen only once; the top ten take about 0.13%. Material: CD4+ T cells from PBMCs. These receptors were collected from a human donor in good health.

The rearrangement uses TRBV24-1 and TRBJ2-1; TRBD2 matches 9 bases. Germline CDR1 and CDR2: KGHDR and SFDVKD. This CDR3 is built from 14 residues. Trimming removed 4 bases from V and 6 bases from J; junction bases left unmatched: 3. CDR3 in DNA: TGTGCCACCAGTGAAGCTAGCGGGGCCAATGAGCAGTTCTTC. It codes for CATSEASGANEQFF.

The chain has TRBV6-2 or TRBV6-3 and TRBJ2-1, with D hard to call. CDR1 is MNHEY and CDR2 is SVGEGT in the germline V gene. CDR3 length: 13 amino acids. The germline V and J ends were trimmed by 5 bases and 9 bases, with 14 bases remaining between them. CDR3 nucleotide sequence: TGTGCCAGCAGTGGCGGTCGTTTCAGTGAGCAGTTCTTC. It encodes CASSGGRFSEQFF.

The rearrangement links TRBV2 to TRBJ2-1; D is possibly TRBD1 (6 bases). V was cut by 6 bases and J by 2 bases, with 11 bases left in between. The germline V gene encodes CDR1 SNHLY and CDR2 FYNNEI. This CDR3 is 14 amino acids long. The CDR3: CASRSGTTYNEQFF. The DNA for the CDR3 is TGTGCCAGCAGGTCCGGGACAACCTACAATGAGCAGTTCTTC.

The rearrangement joins TRBV7-9 to TRBJ2-3; TRBD1 agrees at 12 bases. This CDR3 comprises 17 residues. V gave up 3 bases and J gave up 3 bases; unmatched junction bases: 7. Germline assignment: CDR1 SEHNR and CDR2 FQNEAQ (reference sequence). CDR3 DNA: TGTGCCAGCAGCTTGAAGGGACAGGGGGCGCGGACAGATACGCAGTATTTT. Translated: CASSLKGQGARTDTQYF.

V and J are TRBV6-5 and TRBJ2-7, with D maybe TRBD1 (6 bases). Trimming took off 8 bases at V and 2 bases at J, with 13 bases between the two ends. This CDR3 has 13 residues. CDR1 and CDR2 from the germline V gene are MNHEY and SVGAGI. The CDR3 is CASGKQGTYEQYF. The CDR3 nucleotides are TGTGCCAGCGGAAAACAGGGTACCTACGAGCAGTACTTC.

The CDR3 bases are TGTGCCAGCAGACCCACAGGGGATGGCTACACCTTC. Its translation is CASRPTGDGYTF. The chain links TRBV12-3 or TRBV12-4 to TRBJ1-2; TRBD1 agrees at 7 bases. This CDR3 region has 12 residues. V gave up 6 bases and J gave up 6 bases; unmatched junction bases: 4.

This rearrangement joins TRBV29-1 to TRBJ2-1; D may be TRBD1 (5 bases). Germline CDR1 and CDR2: SQVTM and ANQGSEA. The CDR3 extends over 10 amino acids. V lost 7 bases, J lost 10 bases, and 11 bases lay in between. The CDR3 DNA is TGCAGCGGCCAGGACATCGAGCAGTTCTTC. Amino acid sequence: CSGQDIEQFF.

The chain links TRBV7-2 to TRBJ2-4; D may correspond to TRBD1 or TRBD2 (5 bases each). The CDR3 length is 13 residues. Between the trimmed V and J ends, which lost 3 bases and 7 bases, there was a span of 10 bases. The V gene's germline CDR1 is SGHTA and CDR2 FQGNSA. The CDR3 sequence: CASSFEGSNIQYF. The DNA for the CDR3 is TGTGCCAGCAGCTTTGAGGGGTCGAACATTCAGTACTTC.

The rearrangement joins TRBV7-3 to TRBJ1-1; 11 bases align to TRBD1. CDR3 length: 14 residues. Germline trimming cut 6 bases from V and 4 bases from J; bases unmatched to any gene: 4. Germline V gives CDR1 SGHTA, CDR2 FQGTGA. CDR3 nucleotides: TGTGCCAGCAGACGGGACAGGGGGAGCACTGAAGCTTTCTTT. This translates into CASRRDRGSTEAFF.

The V and J genes are TRBV20-1 and TRBJ2-1; D possibly corresponds to TRBD1 (5 bases). Trimming took 3 bases from V and 9 from J, leaving 9 bases between them. From germline, CDR1 is DFQATT and CDR2 SNEGSKA (reference sequence). The CDR3 sequence is 11 residues long. CDR3 nucleotides: TGCAGTGCTAGGGGGCCACGTGAGCAGTTCTTC. It codes for CSARGPREQFF.

The chain joins TRBV5-1 to TRBJ2-5; 10 bases line up with TRBD2. Germline lookup yields CDR1 SGHRS and CDR2 YFSETQ. The V gene end was trimmed by 0 bases and the J gene end by 1 base; junction bases not matched to a gene: 3. The CDR3 runs to 16 residues. CDR3 region: CASSLGTSGTQETQYF. Written as DNA, the CDR3 is TGCGCCAGCAGCTTGGGGACTAGCGGTACCCAAGAGACCCAGTACTTC.

This CDR3 reads CASSVTGDYGYTF. CDR3 nucleotides: TGCGCCAGCAGCGTGACAGGCGACTATGGCTACACCTTC. This chain joins TRBV5-1 and TRBJ1-2, with a tentative D call TRBD1 (6 bases). Germline CDR1 and CDR2: SGHRS and YFSETQ. V lost 4 bases, J lost 3 bases, and 10 bases lay in between. The CDR3 runs to 13 residues.

The chain is built from TRBV12-3 or TRBV12-4 and TRBJ2-4; 7 bases agree with TRBD1. Germline trimming cut 4 bases from V and 10 bases from J; bases unmatched to any gene: 1. The CDR3 spans 11 residues. The DNA of the CDR3 is TGTGCCAGCAGTTGGGGACAGATTCAGTACTTC. Translation gives CASSWGQIQYF.

This clonotype was counted a single time. One end of the junction varies from germline; a read error may be responsible. This sequence joins TRBV7-7 and TRBJ2-1; possible D gene TRBD2, 5 bases. Per the germline V gene, CDR1 is SSHAT and CDR2 is FNYEAQ (reference sequence). CDR3 length: 13 amino acids. CDR3 region: CASSQNTGNEQFF. CDR3 DNA: TGTGCTAGCAGCCAGAACACGGGGAATGAGCAGTTCTTC.

The V and J genes are TRBV15 and TRBJ1-1; D unclear. The length of the CDR3 is 12 residues. Trimming shortened V by 4 bases and J by 8 bases, and 11 bases separated the two germline ends. Germline CDR1 reads LNHNV; CDR2 reads YYDKDF (reference sequence). The CDR3, as DNA: TGTGCCACCAGCAACGAGCTCGGCGAAGCTTTCTTT. Translation: CATSNELGEAFF.

The chain combines TRBV11-2 with TRBJ2-1; 12 nucleotides line up with TRBD2. Germline CDR1 SGHAT, CDR2 FQNNGV. V lost 8 bases and J lost 0; bases outside the gene matches: 8. The CDR3 is 17 amino acids. The DNA of the CDR3 is TGTGCCAGCCAAGGACTAGCGGGGAGGAGCTCCTACAATGAGCAGTTCTTC. It encodes CASQGLAGRSSYNEQFF.

The V call is TRBV13, the J call TRBJ2-5; possibly TRBD2 for D (6 bases). Trimming left V 1 base short and J 7 bases short, with 22 bases between. CDR3 size: 17 residues. Germline assignment: CDR1 PRHDT and CDR2 FYEKMQ (reference sequence). The DNA of the CDR3 is TGTGCCAGCAGCTTAGTCGAAGGACGGAGGGATTACGGGACCCAGTACTTC. Protein product: CASSLVEGRRDYGTQYF.

The rearrangement links TRBV29-1 to TRBJ2-3, with a weak D call TRBD1 (6 bases). The V and J ends lost 7 bases and 5 bases respectively, with 16 bases between them. Per the germline V gene, CDR1 is SQVTM and CDR2 is ANQGSEA. CDR3 length equals 13 residues. The DNA of the CDR3 is TGCAGCGGTGGTGGGGGCCTAGGAGATACGCAGTATTTT. This translates into CSGGGGLGDTQYF.

This clonotype came up once. The rearrangement links TRBV9 to TRBJ2-5; D might be TRBD2 (6 bases). Germline assignment: CDR1 SGDLS and CDR2 YYNGEE. V lost 3 bases, J lost 2 bases, and 14 bases lay in between. This CDR3 contains 15 residues. The CDR3 nucleotides read TGTGCCAGCAGCGGTTTCGGGGGAGATCAAGAGACCCAGTACTTC. Its translation: CASSGFGGDQETQYF. Full variable domain (rest looked up from reference TRBV9 and TRBJ2-5): DSGVTQTPKHLITATGQRVTLRCSPRSGDLSVYWYQQSLDQGLQFLIQYYNGEERAKGNILERFSAQQFPDLHSELNLSSLELGDSALYFCASSGFGGDQETQYFGPGTRLLVL.

V is TRBV28 and J is TRBJ2-7, with D possibly being TRBD2 (5 bases). The V gene's germline CDR1 is MDHEN and CDR2 SYDVKM. Between the trimmed V and J ends, which lost 7 bases and 0 bases, there was a span of 7 bases. The CDR3 covers 12 residues. The CDR3 protein is CASKEGSYEQYF. CDR3 bases: TGTGCCAGCAAAGAGGGCTCCTACGAGCAGTACTTC.

The gene calls are TRBV6-1 and TRBJ2-7; 7 nucleotides line up with TRBD1. Germline V gene lookup returns CDR1 MNHNS and CDR2 SASEGT. V lost 7 bases, J lost 7 bases, and 10 bases stayed unmatched. The CDR3 has 13 residues. As DNA, the CDR3 is TGTGCCAGCACGACAGGGTCACTTTCAGAGCAGTACTTC. This codes for CASTTGSLSEQYF.